The 22 T cell receptor beta chains reported below all come from one sample, sequenced in a study of T cells in Graves' hyperthyroidism and ophthalmopathy. Researchers took RNA transcripts and amplified the TCR beta CDR3 regions from them. HTBI primers drove first-round RT-PCR of the TCR CDR3. MiXCR, run by TCRdb on the multiplex PCR reads, gives a single entry per CDR3 protein. The top ten hold approximately 23% of the sample, which has around 300,000 distinct CDR3 sequences, around 13% seen once. The sample comprised blood. The receptors originated from a woman between 25 and 40 years old with Graves' hyperthyroidism.

This clonotype came up a few times. The chain couples TRBV20-1 to TRBJ2-1; 8 bases are shared with TRBD2. The junction had 10 bases not matched to a gene; V was cut back by 3 bases and J by 6 bases. Germline V gene data show CDR1 as DFQATT and CDR2 as SNEGSKA (reference sequence). There are 15 residues in the CDR3. CDR3 sequence: CSASGGGRPFNEQFF. The CDR3 DNA follows: TGCAGTGCTAGTGGCGGCGGGAGGCCTTTCAATGAGCAGTTCTTC.

This clonotype occurred many times. This chain connects TRBV6-2 or TRBV6-3 to TRBJ2-1; 8 nucleotides agree with TRBD1. The length of the CDR3 is 15 residues. The junction had 4 bases not matched to a gene; V was cut back by 2 bases and J by 4 bases. Germline assignment: CDR1 MNHEY and CDR2 SVGEGT. The CDR3 bases are TGTGCCAGCAGTTACCCGGGACAGGCATACAATGAGCAGTTCTTC. Its translation: CASSYPGQAYNEQFF.

This chain joins TRBV10-3 and TRBJ2-3, with D perhaps given as TRBD1 or TRBD2 (6 bases each). The germline V gene encodes CDR1 ENHRY and CDR2 SYGVKD. V was trimmed by 2 bases and J by 6 bases, leaving 18 bases between them. CDR3 length: 16 amino acids. DNA for the CDR3: TGTGCCATCAGTGAGAGGGGGGCGATTACTAAGGATACGCAGTATTTT. Amino acid sequence: CAISERGAITKDTQYF.

This clonotype was detected ten times or more. The chain's CDR3 is CATEGDRAEAFF. CDR3 in DNA: TGTGCCACCGAAGGCGACAGGGCTGAAGCTTTCTTT. V usage is TRBV24-1 and J usage is TRBJ1-1; 7 bases are shared with TRBD1. The CDR3 extends over 12 amino acids. J was trimmed by 6 bases and V by 9 bases; bases with no gene match: 6. Germline CDR1 is KGHDR and CDR2 is SFDVKD.

This clonotype was detected many times. V is TRBV28 and J is TRBJ2-4; 7 bases map to TRBD2. V shed 7 bases and J 6 bases; nucleotides not matched to a gene: 6. The CDR3 is 13 amino acids. The germline V gene has CDR1 MDHEN and CDR2 SYDVKM. CDR3: CASTPGGTNIQYF. CDR3 nucleotide sequence: TGTGCCAGCACTCCGGGGGGAACAAACATTCAGTACTTC.

The chain couples TRBV15 to TRBJ2-3; either TRBD1 or TRBD2 may supply D (6 bases each). The CDR3 consists of 15 residues. V was clipped by 5 bases and J by 5 bases, with 17 bases between them. Germline-derived CDR1 and CDR2 are LNHNV and YYDKDF (reference sequence). The CDR3 sequence: CATSELGGGGDTQYF. The CDR3 DNA follows: TGTGCCACCAGCGAGTTAGGAGGGGGAGGAGATACGCAGTATTTT. Full variable domain (remainder filled in from reference TRBV15 and TRBJ2-3): DAMVIQNPRYQVTQFGKPVTLSCSQTLNHNVMYWYQQKSSQAPKLLFHYYDKDFNNEADTPDNFQSRRPNTSFCFLDIRSPGLGDTAMYLCATSELGGGGDTQYFGPGTRLTVL.

This chain uses TRBV3-1 with TRBJ1-3; 7 bases are shared with TRBD1. CDR3 length equals 15 residues. Germline CDR1 is LGHDT and CDR2 is YNNKEL (reference sequence). V lost 1 base to trimming and J lost 5 bases; unmatched junction nucleotides: 5. As DNA, the CDR3 is TGTGCCAGCAGCCAAGCATTGACAGGGCGAAACACCATATATTTT. This translates into CASSQALTGRNTIYF.

This clonotype was detected ten times or more. This chain joins TRBV10-3 and TRBJ1-1; D remains ambiguous. Trimming removed 6 bases at V and 10 bases at J, with 21 bases between. This CDR3 comprises 14 residues. Per germline, CDR1 ENHRY and CDR2 SYGVKD. The CDR3 sequence is CAIRATSEEVGAFF. As DNA, the CDR3 is TGTGCCATCAGAGCGACGTCAGAAGAAGTCGGAGCTTTCTTT.

This sequence joins TRBV3-1 and TRBJ2-1; 11 bases match TRBD1. CDR1 is LGHDT, CDR2 YNNKEL, per germline (reference sequence). V dropped 4 bases and J dropped 8; count of bases not matched to a gene: 13. The CDR3 sequence is 17 residues long. The CDR3 loop is CASSPNSGTGGIHEQFF. In nucleotides, the CDR3 is TGTGCCAGCAGCCCAAACTCCGGGACAGGGGGGATTCATGAGCAGTTCTTC.

This clonotype came up many times. Sequence at one end of the junction differs from germline and may be a read error. The chain carries TRBV5-1 and TRBJ2-2; D is perhaps TRBD2 (6 bases). The CDR3 consists of 15 residues. The germline CDR1 and CDR2 sequences are SGHRS and YFSETQ. CDR3 loop: CASGLGLQNTGELFF. The CDR3 nucleotides read TGCGCCAGCGGCTTGGGACTCCAGAACACCGGGGAGCTGTTTTTT.

This clonotype has ten or more counts. The gene calls are TRBV29-1 and TRBJ2-2; D remains ambiguous. Germline V lookup: CDR1 SQVTM, CDR2 ANQGSEA. The CDR3 spans 12 residues. Trimming cost V 7 bases and J 0 bases, with 6 bases left between them. CDR3 in DNA: TGCAGCGCGGGCCCGAACACCGGGGAGCTGTTTTTT. Its protein product is CSAGPNTGELFF.

This clonotype came up many times. This chain uses TRBV18 with TRBJ2-1; 10 nucleotides line up with TRBD1. Trimming at V came to 6 bases and at J to 5 bases, leaving 4 bases not matched to a gene. The germline V gene encodes CDR1 KGHSH and CDR2 LQKENI. The length of the CDR3 is 14 residues. CDR3: CASSPGTGDNEQFF. Here the CDR3 DNA reads TGTGCCAGCTCCCCCGGGACAGGGGACAATGAGCAGTTCTTC.

The chain couples TRBV6-1 to TRBJ2-1; D might be TRBD1 or TRBD2, each matching 5 bases. Germline CDR1 and CDR2: MNHNS and SASEGT. The CDR3 length is 20 residues. V lost 6 bases, J lost 0 bases, and 27 bases lay in between. Written as DNA, the CDR3 is TGTGCCAGCAGCAATCCGGGACGTAGCCTTAATGTCGCCTCCTACAATGAGCAGTTCTTC. Its protein product is CASSNPGRSLNVASYNEQFF.

This clonotype was detected many times. The chain recombines TRBV2 with TRBJ1-4; TRBD1 aligns across 9 bases. V was clipped by 6 bases and J by 7 bases; unmatched bases: 6. CDR3 length: 14 residues. Germline loops: CDR1 SNHLY, CDR2 FYNNEI. In nucleotides, the CDR3 is TGTGCCAGCAGCCGGGACAGGGTGGCTGAAAAACTGTTTTTT. Translated: CASSRDRVAEKLFF. The full variable domain, completed using reference TRBV2 and TRBJ1-4, is EPEVTQTPSHQVTQMGQEVILRCVPISNHLYFYWYRQILGQKVEFLVSFYNNEISEKSEIFDDQFSVERPDGSNFTLKIRSTKLEDSAMYFCASSRDRVAEKLFFGSGTQLSVL.

The rearrangement links TRBV20-1 to TRBJ1-5; perhaps TRBD1 as D (5 bases). The CDR3 length is 15 residues. With 5 bases removed from V and 4 bases from J, the gap between germline ends came to 18 bases. Germline V CDR1 and CDR2: DFQATT, SNEGSKA (reference sequence). CDR3 sequence: CSAVRPGRLNQPQHF. As DNA, the CDR3 is TGCAGTGCTGTCAGGCCGGGACGGCTGAATCAGCCCCAGCATTTT.

This clonotype was counted at least ten times. The V call is TRBV25-1, the J call TRBJ2-7; 7 nucleotides line up with TRBD1. V was pared by 7 bases and J by 7 bases, with 7 bases of the junction left unmatched. Germline loops: CDR1 MGHDK, CDR2 SYGVNS. CDR3 length: 12 amino acids. Written as DNA, the CDR3 is TGTGCCAGCACCAGGGGGAATAGGGAGCAGTACTTC. Its protein product is CASTRGNREQYF.

In this sample, this clonotype turned up a few times. The chain has TRBV24-1 and TRBJ2-3; 9 nucleotides match TRBD2. The CDR3 runs to 16 residues. Germline CDR1 and CDR2: KGHDR and SFDVKD. The junction had 1 base not matched to a gene; V was cut back by 0 bases and J by 1 base. The DNA of the CDR3 is TGTGCCACCAGTGATTTGGCGGGGGGGGGCACAGATACGCAGTATTTT. This encodes CATSDLAGGGTDTQYF.

The chain is built from TRBV30 and TRBJ2-1; 15 bases agree with TRBD2. The germline gives CDR1 GTSNPN, CDR2 SVGIG (reference sequence). CDR3 size: 16 residues. The J segment lost 8 bases and the V segment lost 2 bases, leaving 7 bases of the junction unmatched. The CDR3 region is CAWSTGTSGGWDEQFF. The CDR3 coding sequence is TGTGCCTGGAGTACAGGGACTAGCGGGGGGTGGGATGAGCAGTTCTTC.

The chain has TRBV6-5 and TRBJ2-1, with 7 bases lining up with TRBD1. Germline V gene sequence: CDR1 MNHEY, CDR2 SVGAGI. V shed 0 bases, J shed 8 bases, and the junction held 7 bases outside the gene matches. The CDR3 consists of 15 residues. CDR3 nucleotide sequence: TGTGCCAGCAGTTACTCGGCGATAGGGGGCGATGAGCAGTTCTTC. Translated: CASSYSAIGGDEQFF.

The chain uses TRBV9 and TRBJ2-5, with D perhaps TRBD2 (5 bases). Trimming shortened V by 0 bases and J by 2 bases, and 8 bases separated the two germline ends. Per germline, CDR1 SGDLS and CDR2 YYNGEE. The CDR3 contains 14 residues. CDR3 sequence reads: CASSVAGKQETQYF. The CDR3 DNA reads as TGTGCCAGCAGCGTAGCGGGGAAACAAGAGACCCAGTACTTC. The full variable domain, with the rest looked up from reference TRBV9 and TRBJ2-5, is DSGVTQTPKHLITATGQRVTLRCSPRSGDLSVYWYQQSLDQGLQFLIQYYNGEERAKGNILERFSAQQFPDLHSELNLSSLELGDSALYFCASSVAGKQETQYFGPGTRLLVL.

The J gene is TRBJ1-4, the V gene TRBV24-1; 9 bases map to TRBD1. With V trimmed by 3 bases and J by 0 bases, 7 bases remained unmatched. The V gene's germline CDR1 is KGHDR and CDR2 SFDVKD. CDR3 length: 18 amino acids. The CDR3 DNA sequence: TGTGCCACCAGTGATCTTTCGGGACAGGGTTCAACTAATGAAAAACTGTTTTTT. Translating it yields CATSDLSGQGSTNEKLFF.

The rearrangement links TRBV29-1 to TRBJ1-1, with a tentative D call TRBD1 (6 bases). The germline V gene encodes CDR1 SQVTM and CDR2 ANQGSEA. The CDR3 runs to 14 residues. The V end was cut by 1 base, the J end by 5 bases, with 14 bases between. The CDR3 here is CSVEGLQGLTEAFF. The CDR3 DNA sequence: TGCAGCGTTGAAGGCCTACAGGGTTTGACTGAAGCTTTCTTT.